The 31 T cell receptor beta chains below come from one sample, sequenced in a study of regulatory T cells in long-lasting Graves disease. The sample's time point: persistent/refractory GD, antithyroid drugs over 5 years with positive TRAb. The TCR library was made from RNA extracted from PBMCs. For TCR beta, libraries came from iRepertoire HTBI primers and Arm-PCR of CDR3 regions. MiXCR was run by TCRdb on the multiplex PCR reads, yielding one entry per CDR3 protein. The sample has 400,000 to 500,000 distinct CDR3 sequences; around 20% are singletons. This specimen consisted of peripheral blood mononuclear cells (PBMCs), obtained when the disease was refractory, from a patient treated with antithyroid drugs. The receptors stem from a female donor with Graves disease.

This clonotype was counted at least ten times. This CDR3 is CASSLDGDGYGYTF. The CDR3 nucleotides read TGTGCCAGCAGCTTAGACGGGGATGGCTATGGCTACACCTTC. The V and J genes are TRBV7-9 and TRBJ1-2; unclear D gene. Germline CDR1 SEHNR, CDR2 FQNEAQ (reference sequence). Trimming removed 1 base at V and 4 bases at J, with 10 bases between. The CDR3 totals 14 residues.

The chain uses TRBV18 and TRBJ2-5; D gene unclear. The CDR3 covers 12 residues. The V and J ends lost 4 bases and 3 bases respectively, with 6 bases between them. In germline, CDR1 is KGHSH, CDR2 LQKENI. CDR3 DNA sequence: TGTGCCAGCTCACATTCCGAAGAGACCCAGTACTTC. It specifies CASSHSEETQYF.

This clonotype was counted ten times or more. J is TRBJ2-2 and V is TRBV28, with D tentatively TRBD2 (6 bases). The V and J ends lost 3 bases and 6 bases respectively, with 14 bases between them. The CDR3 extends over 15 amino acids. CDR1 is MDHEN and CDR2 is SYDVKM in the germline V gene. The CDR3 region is CASSFSGLFSGELFF. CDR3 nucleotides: TGTGCCAGCAGTTTCTCGGGACTGTTTTCCGGGGAGCTGTTTTTT.

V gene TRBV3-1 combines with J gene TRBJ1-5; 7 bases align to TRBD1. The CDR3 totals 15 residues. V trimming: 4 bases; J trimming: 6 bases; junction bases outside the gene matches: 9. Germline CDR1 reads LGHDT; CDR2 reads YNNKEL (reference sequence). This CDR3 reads CASSPNEGAGQPQHF. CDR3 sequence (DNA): TGTGCCAGCAGCCCTAACGAGGGGGCCGGTCAGCCCCAGCATTTT.

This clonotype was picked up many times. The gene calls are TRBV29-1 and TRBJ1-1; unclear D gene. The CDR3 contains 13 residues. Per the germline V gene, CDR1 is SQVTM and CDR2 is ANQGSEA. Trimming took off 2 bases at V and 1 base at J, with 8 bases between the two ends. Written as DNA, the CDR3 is TGCAGCGTTGAAAGTCAGTGGAACACTGAAGCTTTCTTT. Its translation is CSVESQWNTEAFF.

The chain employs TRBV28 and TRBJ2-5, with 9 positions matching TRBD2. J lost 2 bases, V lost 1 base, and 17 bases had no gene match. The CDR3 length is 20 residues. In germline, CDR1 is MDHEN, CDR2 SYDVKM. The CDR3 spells CASSLSGTSRKRAGQETQYF. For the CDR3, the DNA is TGTGCCAGCAGTTTATCCGGGACTAGCAGAAAACGAGCCGGGCAAGAGACCCAGTACTTC.

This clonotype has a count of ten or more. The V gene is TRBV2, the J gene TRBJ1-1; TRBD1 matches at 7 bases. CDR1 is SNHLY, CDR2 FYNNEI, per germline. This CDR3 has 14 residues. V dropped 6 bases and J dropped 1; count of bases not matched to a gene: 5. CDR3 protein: CASRYRGENTEAFF. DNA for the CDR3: TGTGCCAGCAGGTACAGGGGAGAGAACACTGAAGCTTTCTTT.

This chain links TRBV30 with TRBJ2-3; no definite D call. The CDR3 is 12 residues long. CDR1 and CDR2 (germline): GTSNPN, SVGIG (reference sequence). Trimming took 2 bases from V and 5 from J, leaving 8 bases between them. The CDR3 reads CAWSPYLDTQYF. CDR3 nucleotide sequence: TGTGCCTGGAGTCCCTACTTAGATACGCAGTATTTT.

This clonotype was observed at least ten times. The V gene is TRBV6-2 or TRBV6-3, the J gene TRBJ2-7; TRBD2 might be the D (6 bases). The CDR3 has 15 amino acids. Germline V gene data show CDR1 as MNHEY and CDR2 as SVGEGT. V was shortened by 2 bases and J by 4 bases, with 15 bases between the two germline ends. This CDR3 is CASSYPRDSHYEQYF. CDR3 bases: TGTGCCAGCAGTTACCCCCGGGACTCCCATTACGAGCAGTACTTC.

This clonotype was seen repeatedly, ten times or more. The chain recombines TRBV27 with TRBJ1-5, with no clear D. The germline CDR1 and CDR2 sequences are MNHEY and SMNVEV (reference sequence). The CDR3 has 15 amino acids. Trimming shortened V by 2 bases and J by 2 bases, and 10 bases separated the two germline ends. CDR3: CASSLGGIGNQPQHF. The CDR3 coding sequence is TGTGCCAGCAGTTTAGGAGGGATTGGCAATCAGCCCCAGCATTTT.

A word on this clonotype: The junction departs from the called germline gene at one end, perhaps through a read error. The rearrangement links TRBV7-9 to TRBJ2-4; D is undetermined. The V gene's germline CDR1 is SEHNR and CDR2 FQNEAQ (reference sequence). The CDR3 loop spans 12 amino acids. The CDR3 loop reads CASSSWKNIRYF. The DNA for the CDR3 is TGTGCCAGCAGCTCTTGGAAAAACATTCGGTACTTC.

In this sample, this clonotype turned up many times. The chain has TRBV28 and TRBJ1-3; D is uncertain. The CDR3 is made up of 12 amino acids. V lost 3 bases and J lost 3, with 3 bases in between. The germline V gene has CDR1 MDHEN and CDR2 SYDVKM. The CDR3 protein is CASSFSGNTIYF. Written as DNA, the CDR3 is TGTGCCAGCAGTTTCAGTGGAAACACCATATATTTT.

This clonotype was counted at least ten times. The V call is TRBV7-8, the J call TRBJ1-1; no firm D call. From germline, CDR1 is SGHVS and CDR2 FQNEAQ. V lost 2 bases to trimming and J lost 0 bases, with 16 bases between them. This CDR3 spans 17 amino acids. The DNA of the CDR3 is TGTGCCAGCAGCTTAATCCAGCCGTATCGCCTGAACACTGAAGCTTTCTTT. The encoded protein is CASSLIQPYRLNTEAFF.

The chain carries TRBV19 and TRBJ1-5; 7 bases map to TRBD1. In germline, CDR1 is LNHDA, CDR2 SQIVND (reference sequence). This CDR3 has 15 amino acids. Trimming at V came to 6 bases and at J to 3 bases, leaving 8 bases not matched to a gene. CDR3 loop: CASRDRAVNNQPQHF. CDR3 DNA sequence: TGTGCCAGTAGAGACAGGGCGGTAAACAATCAGCCCCAGCATTTT.

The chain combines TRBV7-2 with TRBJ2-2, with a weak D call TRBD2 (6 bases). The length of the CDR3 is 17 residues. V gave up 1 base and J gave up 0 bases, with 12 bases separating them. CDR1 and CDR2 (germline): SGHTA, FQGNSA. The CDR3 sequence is CASSLGSWEANTGELFF. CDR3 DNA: TGTGCCAGCAGCTTAGGTTCGTGGGAGGCGAACACCGGGGAGCTGTTTTTT.

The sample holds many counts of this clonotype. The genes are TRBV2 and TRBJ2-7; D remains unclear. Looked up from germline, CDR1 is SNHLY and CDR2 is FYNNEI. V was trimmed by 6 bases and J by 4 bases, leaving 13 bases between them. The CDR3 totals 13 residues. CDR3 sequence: CASRLQNSYEQYF. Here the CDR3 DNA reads TGTGCCAGCAGGTTACAGAACTCATACGAGCAGTACTTC.

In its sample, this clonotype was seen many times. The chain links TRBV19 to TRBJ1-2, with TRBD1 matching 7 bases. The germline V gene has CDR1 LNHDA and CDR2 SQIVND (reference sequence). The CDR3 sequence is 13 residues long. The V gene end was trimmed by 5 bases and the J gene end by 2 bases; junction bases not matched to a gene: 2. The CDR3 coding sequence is TGTGCCAGTAGTGACAGGGACAACTATGGCTACACCTTC. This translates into CASSDRDNYGYTF. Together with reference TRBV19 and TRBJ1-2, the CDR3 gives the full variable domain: DGGITQSPKYLFRKEGQNVTLSCEQNLNHDAMYWYRQDPGQGLRLIYYSQIVNDFQKGDIAEGYSVSREKKESFPLTVTSAQKNPTAFYLCASSDRDNYGYTFGSGTRLTVV.

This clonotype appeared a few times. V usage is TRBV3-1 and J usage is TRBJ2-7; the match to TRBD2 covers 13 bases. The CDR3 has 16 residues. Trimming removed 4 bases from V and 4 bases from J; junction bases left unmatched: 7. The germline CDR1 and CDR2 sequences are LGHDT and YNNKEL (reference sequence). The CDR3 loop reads CASSRTSTSGRYEQYF. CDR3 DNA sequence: TGTGCCAGCAGCCGAACATCGACTAGCGGGAGGTACGAGCAGTACTTC.

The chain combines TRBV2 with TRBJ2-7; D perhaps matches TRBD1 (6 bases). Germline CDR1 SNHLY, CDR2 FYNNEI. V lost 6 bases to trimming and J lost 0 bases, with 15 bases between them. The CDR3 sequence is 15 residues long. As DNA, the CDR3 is TGTGCCAGCAGCGCGGACAGCCCGCGCTCCTACGAGCAGTACTTC. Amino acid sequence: CASSADSPRSYEQYF.

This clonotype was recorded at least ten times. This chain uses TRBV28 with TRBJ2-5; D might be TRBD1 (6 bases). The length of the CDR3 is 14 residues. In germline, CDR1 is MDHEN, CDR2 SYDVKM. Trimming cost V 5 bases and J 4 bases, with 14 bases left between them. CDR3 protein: CASSLQGPPETQYF. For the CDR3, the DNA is TGTGCCAGCAGTCTACAGGGCCCCCCAGAGACCCAGTACTTC.

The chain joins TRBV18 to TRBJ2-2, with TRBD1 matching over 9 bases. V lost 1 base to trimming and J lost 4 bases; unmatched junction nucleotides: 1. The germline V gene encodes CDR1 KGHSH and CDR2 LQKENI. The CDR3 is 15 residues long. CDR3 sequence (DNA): TGTGCCAGCTCACCACAGGACAGGGGCACCGGGGAGCTGTTTTTT. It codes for CASSPQDRGTGELFF.

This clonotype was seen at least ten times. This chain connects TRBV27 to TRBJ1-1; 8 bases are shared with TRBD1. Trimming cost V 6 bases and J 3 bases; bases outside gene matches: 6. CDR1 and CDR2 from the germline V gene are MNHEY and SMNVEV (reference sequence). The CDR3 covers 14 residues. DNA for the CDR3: TGTGCCAGCAGCCCAGGGGGCGGGGACACTGAAGCTTTCTTT. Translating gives CASSPGGGDTEAFF.

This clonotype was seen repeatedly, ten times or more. The CDR3 DNA follows: TGCGCCAGCAGTGACCACGGGGGACCTCGACAGCCCCAGCATTTT. Its translation is CASSDHGGPRQPQHF. The chain links TRBV10-2 to TRBJ1-5, with a tentative D call TRBD1 (5 bases). Trimming stripped 3 bases from V and 7 bases from J, with 16 bases between. There are 15 residues in the CDR3. Germline CDR1 is WSHSY and CDR2 is SAAADI.

The DNA for the CDR3 is TGTGCCAGCAGGTTCGGCGAAAAACTGTTTTTT. This translates into CASRFGEKLFF. This rearrangement joins TRBV2 to TRBJ1-4; D remains unclear. V lost 6 bases and J 8 bases, leaving 7 bases between the germline ends. This CDR3 contains 11 residues. Germline V gives CDR1 SNHLY, CDR2 FYNNEI. The complete variable domain, with remaining parts taken from reference TRBV2 and TRBJ1-4, reads EPEVTQTPSHQVTQMGQEVILRCVPISNHLYFYWYRQILGQKVEFLVSFYNNEISEKSEIFDDQFSVERPDGSNFTLKIRSTKLEDSAMYFCASRFGEKLFFGSGTQLSVL.

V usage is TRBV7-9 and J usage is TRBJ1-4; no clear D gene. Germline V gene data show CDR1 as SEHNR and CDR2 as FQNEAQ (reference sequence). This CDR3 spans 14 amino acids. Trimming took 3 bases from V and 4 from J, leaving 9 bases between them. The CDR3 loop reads CASSLGTINEKLFF. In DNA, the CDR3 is TGTGCCAGCAGCTTGGGAACCATTAATGAAAAACTGTTTTTT.

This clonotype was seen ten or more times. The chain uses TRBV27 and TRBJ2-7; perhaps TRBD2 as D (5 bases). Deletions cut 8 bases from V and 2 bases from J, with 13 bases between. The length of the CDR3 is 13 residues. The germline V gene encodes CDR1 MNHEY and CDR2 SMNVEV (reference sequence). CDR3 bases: TGTGCCAGCGGTGACGGACTTGCCTACGAGCAGTACTTC. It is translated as CASGDGLAYEQYF.

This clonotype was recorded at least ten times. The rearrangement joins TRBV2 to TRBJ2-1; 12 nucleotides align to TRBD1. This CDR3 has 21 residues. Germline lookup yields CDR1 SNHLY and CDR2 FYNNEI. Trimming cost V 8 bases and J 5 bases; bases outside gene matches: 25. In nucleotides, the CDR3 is TGTGCCAGCTTTCTGGGACAGAGGTGGGGACAGGGGGCAAAGTGGGACAATGAGCAGTTCTTC. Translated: CASFLGQRWGQGAKWDNEQFF. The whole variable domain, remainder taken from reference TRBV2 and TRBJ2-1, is EPEVTQTPSHQVTQMGQEVILRCVPISNHLYFYWYRQILGQKVEFLVSFYNNEISEKSEIFDDQFSVERPDGSNFTLKIRSTKLEDSAMYFCASFLGQRWGQGAKWDNEQFFGPGTRLTVL.

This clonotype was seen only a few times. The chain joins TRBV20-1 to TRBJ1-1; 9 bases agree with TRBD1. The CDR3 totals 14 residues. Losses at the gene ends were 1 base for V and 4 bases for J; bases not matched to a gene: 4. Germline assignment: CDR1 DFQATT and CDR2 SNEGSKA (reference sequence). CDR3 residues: CSARGTGDGTEAFF. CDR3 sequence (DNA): TGCAGTGCTAGAGGGACAGGGGACGGCACTGAAGCTTTCTTT.

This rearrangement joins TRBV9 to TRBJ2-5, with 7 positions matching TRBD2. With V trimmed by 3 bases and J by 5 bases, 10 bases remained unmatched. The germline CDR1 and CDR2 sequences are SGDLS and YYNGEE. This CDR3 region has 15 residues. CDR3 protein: CASSESSGSSETQYF. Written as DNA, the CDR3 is TGTGCCAGCAGCGAAAGTAGCGGGTCTTCTGAGACCCAGTACTTC.

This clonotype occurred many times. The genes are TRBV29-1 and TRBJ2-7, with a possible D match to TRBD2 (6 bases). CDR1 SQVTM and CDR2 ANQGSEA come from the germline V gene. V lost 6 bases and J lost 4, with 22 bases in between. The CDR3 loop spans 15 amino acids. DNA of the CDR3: TGCAGCGTGGCCGGGACGACTGACGGGACTTACGAGCAGTACTTC. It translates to CSVAGTTDGTYEQYF.

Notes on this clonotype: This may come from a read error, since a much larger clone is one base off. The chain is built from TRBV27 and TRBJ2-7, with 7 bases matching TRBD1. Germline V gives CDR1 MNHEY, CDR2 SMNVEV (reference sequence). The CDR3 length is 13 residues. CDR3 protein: CASGFDGQALQYF. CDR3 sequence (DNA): TGTGCCAGCGGTTTCGACGGACAGGCCCTACAGTACTTC.